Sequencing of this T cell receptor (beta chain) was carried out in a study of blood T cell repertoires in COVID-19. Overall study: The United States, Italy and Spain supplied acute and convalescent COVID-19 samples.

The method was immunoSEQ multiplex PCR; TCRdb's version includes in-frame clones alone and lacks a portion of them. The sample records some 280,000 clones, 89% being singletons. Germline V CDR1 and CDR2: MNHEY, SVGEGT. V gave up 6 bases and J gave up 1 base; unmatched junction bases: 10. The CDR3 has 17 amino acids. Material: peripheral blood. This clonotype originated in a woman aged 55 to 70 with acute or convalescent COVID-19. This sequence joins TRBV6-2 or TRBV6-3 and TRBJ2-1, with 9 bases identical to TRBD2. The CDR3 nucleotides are TGTGCCAGCAGCCGCTTCCTGCTAGCGGGGTCCTACAATGAGCAGTTCTTC. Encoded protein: CASSRFLLAGSYNEQFF.